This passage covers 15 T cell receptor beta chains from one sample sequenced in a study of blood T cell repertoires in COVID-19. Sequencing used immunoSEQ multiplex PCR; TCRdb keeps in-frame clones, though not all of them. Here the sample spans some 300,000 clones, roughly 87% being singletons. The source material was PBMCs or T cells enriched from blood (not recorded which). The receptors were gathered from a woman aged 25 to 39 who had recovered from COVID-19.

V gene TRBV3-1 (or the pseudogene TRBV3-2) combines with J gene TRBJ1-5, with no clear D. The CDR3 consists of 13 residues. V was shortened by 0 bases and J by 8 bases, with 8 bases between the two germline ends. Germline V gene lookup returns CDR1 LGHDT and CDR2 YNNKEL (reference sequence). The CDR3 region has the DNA TGTGCCAGCAGCCAAGACCGCGTTGAGCCCCAGCATTTT. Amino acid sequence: CASSQDRVEPQHF.

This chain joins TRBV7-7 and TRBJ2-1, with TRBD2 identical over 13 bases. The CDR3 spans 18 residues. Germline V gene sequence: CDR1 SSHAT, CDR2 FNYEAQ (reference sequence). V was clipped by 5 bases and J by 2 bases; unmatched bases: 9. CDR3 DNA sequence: TGTGCCAGCAGCCAACTAGCGGGGGGGCCCCAGCCCTACAATGAGCAGTTCTTC. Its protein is CASSQLAGGPQPYNEQFF.

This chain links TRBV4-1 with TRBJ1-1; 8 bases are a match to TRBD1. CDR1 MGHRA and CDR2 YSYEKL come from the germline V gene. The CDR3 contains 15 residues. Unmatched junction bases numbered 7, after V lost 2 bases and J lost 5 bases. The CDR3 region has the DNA TGCGCCAGCAGCCAACCACAGGGGGTTACGACTGAAGCTTTCTTT. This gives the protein CASSQPQGVTTEAFF.

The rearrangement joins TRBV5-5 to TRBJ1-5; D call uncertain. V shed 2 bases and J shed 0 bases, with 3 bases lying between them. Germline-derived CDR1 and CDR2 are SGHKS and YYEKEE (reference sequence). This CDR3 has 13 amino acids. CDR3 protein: CASSFSSNQPQHF. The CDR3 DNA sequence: TGTGCCAGCAGCTTCTCTAGCAATCAGCCCCAGCATTTT. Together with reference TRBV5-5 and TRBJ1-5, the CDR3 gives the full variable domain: DAGVTQSPTHLIKTRGQQVTLRCSPISGHKSVSWYQQVLGQGPQFIFQYYEKEERGRGNFPDRFSARQFPNYSSELNVNALLLGDSALYLCASSFSSNQPQHFGDGTRLSIL.

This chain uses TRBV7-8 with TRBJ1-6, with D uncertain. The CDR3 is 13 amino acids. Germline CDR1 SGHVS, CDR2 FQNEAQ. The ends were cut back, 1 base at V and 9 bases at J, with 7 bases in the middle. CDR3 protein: CASSLEPGSPLHF. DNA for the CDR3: TGTGCCAGCAGCTTAGAACCGGGTTCACCCCTCCACTTT.

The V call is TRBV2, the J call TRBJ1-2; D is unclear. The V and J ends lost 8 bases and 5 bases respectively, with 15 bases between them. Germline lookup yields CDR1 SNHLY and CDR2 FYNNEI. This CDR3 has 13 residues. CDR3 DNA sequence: TGTGCCAGCGCTTCCCCCCCGGGGTATGGCTACACCTTC. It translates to CASASPPGYGYTF.

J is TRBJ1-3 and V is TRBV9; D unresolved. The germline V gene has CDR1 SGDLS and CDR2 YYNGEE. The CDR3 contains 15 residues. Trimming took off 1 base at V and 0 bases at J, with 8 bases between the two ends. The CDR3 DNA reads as TGTGCCAGCAGCGTACTTGGCATCTCTGGAAACACCATATATTTT. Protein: CASSVLGISGNTIYF.

The CDR3 protein is CASSRLGQGGYEQYF. The CDR3 DNA sequence: TGTGCCAGTAGTAGGCTGGGACAGGGCGGCTACGAGCAGTACTTC. The V call is TRBV19, the J call TRBJ2-7, with 9 bases matching TRBD1. CDR3 length: 15 residues. Germline CDR1 LNHDA, CDR2 SQIVND (reference sequence). The ends lost 4 bases at V and 3 bases at J; junction bases unmatched: 7.

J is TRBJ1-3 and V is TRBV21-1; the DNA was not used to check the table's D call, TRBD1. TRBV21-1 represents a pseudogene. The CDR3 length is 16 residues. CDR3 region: CASSKIRGQQGNTIYF. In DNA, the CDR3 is TGTGCCAGCAGCAAGATTCGGGGACAGCAAGGAAACACCATATATTTT.

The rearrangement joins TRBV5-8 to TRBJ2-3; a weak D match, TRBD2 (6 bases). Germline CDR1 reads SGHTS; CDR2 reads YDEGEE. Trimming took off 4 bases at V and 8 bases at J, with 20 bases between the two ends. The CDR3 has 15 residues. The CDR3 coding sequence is TGTGCCAGCAGCCCCGGAGGGAGCGGCCGTGGTACGCAGTATTTT. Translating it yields CASSPGGSGRGTQYF. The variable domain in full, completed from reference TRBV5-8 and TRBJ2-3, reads EAGVTQSPTHLIKTRGQQATLRCSPISGHTSVYWYQQALGLGLQFLLWYDEGEERNRGNFPPRFSGRQFPNYSSELNVNALELEDSALYLCASSPGGSGRGTQYFGPGTRLTVL.

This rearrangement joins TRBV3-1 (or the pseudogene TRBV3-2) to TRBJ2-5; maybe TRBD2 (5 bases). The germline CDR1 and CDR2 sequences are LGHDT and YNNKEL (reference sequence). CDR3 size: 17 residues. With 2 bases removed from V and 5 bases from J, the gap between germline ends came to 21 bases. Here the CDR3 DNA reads TGTGCCAGCAGCCAATTACTAGTACGGGATAGTCGGGAGACCCAGTACTTC. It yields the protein CASSQLLVRDSRETQYF.

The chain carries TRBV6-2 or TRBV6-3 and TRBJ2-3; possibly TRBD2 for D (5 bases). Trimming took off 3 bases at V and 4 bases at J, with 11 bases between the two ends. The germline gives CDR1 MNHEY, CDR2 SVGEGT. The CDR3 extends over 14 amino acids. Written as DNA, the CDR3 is TGTGCCAGCAGTTATCTAGCAGCGGCAGATACGCAGTATTTT. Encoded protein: CASSYLAAADTQYF.

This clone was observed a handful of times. The CDR3 DNA is TGTGCCAGCACCAATTGGGGCTTGAGCAATCAGCCCCAGCATTTT. Translated, it gives CASTNWGLSNQPQHF. V gene TRBV5-6 combines with J gene TRBJ1-5; maybe TRBD1 (5 bases). The CDR3 sequence is 15 residues long. Germline V CDR1 and CDR2: SGHDT, YYEEEE. The V end was cut by 6 bases, the J end by 1 base, with 14 bases between.

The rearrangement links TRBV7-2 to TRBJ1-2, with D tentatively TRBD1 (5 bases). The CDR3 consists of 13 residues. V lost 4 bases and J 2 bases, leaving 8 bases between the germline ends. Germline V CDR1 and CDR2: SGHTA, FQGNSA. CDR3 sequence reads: CASSSRVNYGYTF. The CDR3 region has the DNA TGTGCCAGCAGCTCCAGGGTCAACTATGGCTACACCTTC. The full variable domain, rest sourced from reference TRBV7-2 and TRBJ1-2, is GAGVSQSPSNKVTEKGKDVELRCDPISGHTALYWYRQSLGQGLEFLIYFQGNSAPDKSGLPSDRFSAERTGGSVSTLTIQRTQQEDSAVYLCASSSRVNYGYTFGSGTRLTVV.

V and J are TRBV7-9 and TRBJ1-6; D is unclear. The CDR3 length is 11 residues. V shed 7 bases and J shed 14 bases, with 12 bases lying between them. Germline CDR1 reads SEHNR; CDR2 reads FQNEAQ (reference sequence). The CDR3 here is CASKGVEALHF. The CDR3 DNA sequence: TGTGCCAGCAAAGGAGTTGAGGCCCTCCACTTT.